Below, one T cell receptor beta chain is given with its context. This sample is drawn from a study of long-term antiretroviral therapy in people with HIV. V gave up 6 bases and J gave up 0 bases, with 20 bases separating them. Germline V gene data show CDR1 as SQVTM and CDR2 as ANQGSEA. CDR3 size: 16 residues. The run of the v3.0 immunoSEQ assay was at survey level. Data came from immunoSEQ multiplex PCR; TCRdb stores just in-frame clones and leaves some out. The data hold about 27,000 clones, with about 85% observed a single time. The starting material was unsorted PBMCs, obtained 2.3 years after starting antiretroviral therapy. This chain joins TRBV29-1 and TRBJ2-5; maybe TRBD2 (7 bases). This sequence originates from a man between 35 and 55 years old with HIV. The DNA for the CDR3 is TGCAGCGTCCGCCCAGGGGCTAGCGGAGACCAAGAGACCCAGTACTTC. Protein: CSVRPGASGDQETQYF.